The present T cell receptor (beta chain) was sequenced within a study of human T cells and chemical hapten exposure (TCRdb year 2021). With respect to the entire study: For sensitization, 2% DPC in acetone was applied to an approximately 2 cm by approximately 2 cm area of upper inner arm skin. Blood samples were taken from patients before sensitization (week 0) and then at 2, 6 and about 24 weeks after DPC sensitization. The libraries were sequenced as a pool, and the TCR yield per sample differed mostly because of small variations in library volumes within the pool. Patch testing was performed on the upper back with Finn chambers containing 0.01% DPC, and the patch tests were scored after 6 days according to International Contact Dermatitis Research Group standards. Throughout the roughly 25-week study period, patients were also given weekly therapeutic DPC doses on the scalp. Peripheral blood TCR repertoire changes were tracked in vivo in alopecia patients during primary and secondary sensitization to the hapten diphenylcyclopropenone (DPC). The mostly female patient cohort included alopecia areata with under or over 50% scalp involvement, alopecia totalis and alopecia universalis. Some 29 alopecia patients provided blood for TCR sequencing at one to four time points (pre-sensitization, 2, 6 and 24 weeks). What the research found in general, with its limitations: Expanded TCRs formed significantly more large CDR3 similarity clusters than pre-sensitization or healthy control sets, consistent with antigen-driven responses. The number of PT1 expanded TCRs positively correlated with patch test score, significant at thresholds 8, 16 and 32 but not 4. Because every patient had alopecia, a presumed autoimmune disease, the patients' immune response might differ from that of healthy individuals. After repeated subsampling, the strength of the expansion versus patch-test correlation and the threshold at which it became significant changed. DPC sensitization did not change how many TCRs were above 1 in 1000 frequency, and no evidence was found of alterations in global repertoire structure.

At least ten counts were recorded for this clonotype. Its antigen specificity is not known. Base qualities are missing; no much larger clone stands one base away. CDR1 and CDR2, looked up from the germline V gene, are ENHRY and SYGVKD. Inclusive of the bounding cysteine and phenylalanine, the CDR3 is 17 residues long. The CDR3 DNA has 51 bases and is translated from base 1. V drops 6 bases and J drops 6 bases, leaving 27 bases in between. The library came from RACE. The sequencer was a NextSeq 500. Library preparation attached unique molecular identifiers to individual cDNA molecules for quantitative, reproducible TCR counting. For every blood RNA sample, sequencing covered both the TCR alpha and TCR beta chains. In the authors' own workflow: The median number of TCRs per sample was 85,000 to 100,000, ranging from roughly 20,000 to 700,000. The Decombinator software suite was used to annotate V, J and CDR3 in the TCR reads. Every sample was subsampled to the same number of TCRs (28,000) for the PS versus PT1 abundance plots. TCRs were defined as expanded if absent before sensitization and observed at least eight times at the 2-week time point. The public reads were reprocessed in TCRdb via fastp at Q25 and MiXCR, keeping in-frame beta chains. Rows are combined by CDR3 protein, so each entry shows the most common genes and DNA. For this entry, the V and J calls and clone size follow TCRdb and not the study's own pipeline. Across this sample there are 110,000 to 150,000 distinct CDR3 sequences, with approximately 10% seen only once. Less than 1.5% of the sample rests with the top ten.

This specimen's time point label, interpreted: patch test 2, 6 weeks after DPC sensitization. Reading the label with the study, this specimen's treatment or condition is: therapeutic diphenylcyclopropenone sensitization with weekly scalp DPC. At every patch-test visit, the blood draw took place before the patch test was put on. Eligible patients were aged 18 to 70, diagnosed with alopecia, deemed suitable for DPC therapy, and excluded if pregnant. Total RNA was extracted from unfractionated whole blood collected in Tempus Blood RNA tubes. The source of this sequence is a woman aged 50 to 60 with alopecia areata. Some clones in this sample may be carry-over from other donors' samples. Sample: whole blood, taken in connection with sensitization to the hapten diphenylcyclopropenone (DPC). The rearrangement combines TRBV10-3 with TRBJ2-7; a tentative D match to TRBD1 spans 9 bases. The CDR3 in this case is CAISLTGGERERPEQYF. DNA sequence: TGTGCCATCAGCCTTACAGGGGGCGAGCGGGAGCGTCCCGAGCAGTACTTC.